One and the same sample provided the 20 T cell receptor beta chains below, sequenced in a study of hypomethylating agent response in myelodysplastic syndrome. The repertoire was sequenced with immunoSEQ multiplex PCR; TCRdb's copy has only in-frame clones and lacks some. The repertoire holds about 7,600 clones, around 86% seen once, with 16% in the top ten. Sequencing used bone marrow, obtained before or after starting hypomethylating agent treatment for myelodysplastic syndrome (not recorded which). The receptors were gathered from a human donor with myelodysplastic syndrome.

The chain uses TRBV25-1 and TRBJ2-1; either TRBD1 or TRBD2 may supply D (6 bases each). The length of the CDR3 is 15 residues. Trimming took 4 bases from V and 2 from J, leaving 12 bases between them. Germline CDR1 and CDR2: MGHDK and SYGVNS. This CDR3 reads CASSGGGRAYNEQFF. The CDR3 DNA is TGTGCCAGCAGTGGTGGGGGGCGCGCCTACAATGAGCAGTTCTTC. The full variable domain, completed using reference TRBV25-1 and TRBJ2-1, is EADIYQTPRYLVIGTGKKITLECSQTMGHDKMYWYQQDPGMELHLIHYSYGVNSTEKGDLSSESTVSRIRTEHFPLTLESARPSHTSQYLCASSGGGRAYNEQFFGPGTRLTVL.

This chain connects TRBV6-1 to TRBJ2-7; no reliable D call. There are 14 residues in the CDR3. Germline V lookup: CDR1 MNHNS, CDR2 SASEGT. Trimming cost V 3 bases and J 2 bases, with 11 bases left between them. CDR3 in amino acids: CASSDNHLTYEQYF. The DNA for the CDR3 is TGTGCCAGCAGTGACAACCATCTTACCTACGAGCAGTACTTC.

This chain connects TRBV6-5 to TRBJ1-2; 7 bases match TRBD1. The CDR3 is made up of 15 amino acids. Trimming took 1 base from V and 2 from J; bases not matched to a gene: 4. CDR1 is MNHEY, CDR2 SVGAGI, per germline. CDR3 region: CASSYWQGGNYGYTF. The CDR3 DNA reads TGTGCCAGCAGTTACTGGCAGGGGGGAAACTATGGCTACACCTTC.

V usage is TRBV2 and J usage is TRBJ2-6; TRBD2 aligns across 9 bases. The germline V gene encodes CDR1 SNHLY and CDR2 FYNNEI. J was trimmed by 4 bases and V by 7 bases; bases with no gene match: 17. The length of the CDR3 is 19 residues. The chain's CDR3 is CASNDGVAGALWGANVLTF. CDR3 DNA sequence: TGTGCCAGCAACGACGGGGTAGCGGGGGCCCTTTGGGGGGCCAACGTCCTGACTTTC.

The gene calls are TRBV6-1 and TRBJ2-1; possibly TRBD2 for D (5 bases). CDR1 and CDR2 (germline): MNHNS, SASEGT. The V end was cut by 4 bases, the J end by 9 bases, with 19 bases between. The CDR3 extends over 15 amino acids. In DNA, the CDR3 is TGTGCCAGCAGTGGGTCGAGGGCCCGATCCCTTGAGCAGTTCTTC. Protein: CASSGSRARSLEQFF.

CDR3 nucleotides: TGCGCCAGCAGCTCTAGGGTCGGAGAGACCCAGTACTTC. Amino acid sequence: CASSSRVGETQYF. The V and J genes are TRBV5-1 and TRBJ2-5; D is undetermined. The germline V gene encodes CDR1 SGHRS and CDR2 YFSETQ. The length of the CDR3 is 13 residues. The ends were cut back, 3 bases at V and 4 bases at J, with 10 bases in the middle. Together with reference TRBV5-1 and TRBJ2-5, the CDR3 gives the full variable domain: KAGVTQTPRYLIKTRGQQVTLSCSPISGHRSVSWYQQTPGQGLQFLFEYFSETQRNKGNFPGRFSGRQFSNSRSEMNVSTLELGDSALYLCASSSRVGETQYFGPGTRLLVL.

This chain connects TRBV5-1 to TRBJ2-5, with 9 bases that match TRBD1. V was pared by 2 bases and J by 3 bases, with 5 bases of the junction left unmatched. Per the germline V gene, CDR1 is SGHRS and CDR2 is YFSETQ. CDR3 length: 15 amino acids. CDR3 coding DNA: TGCGCCAGCAGCTTCGGGACAGGGACCAAAGAGACCCAGTACTTC. Its translation: CASSFGTGTKETQYF. Complete variable domain (other parts from reference TRBV5-1 and TRBJ2-5): KAGVTQTPRYLIKTRGQQVTLSCSPISGHRSVSWYQQTPGQGLQFLFEYFSETQRNKGNFPGRFSGRQFSNSRSEMNVSTLELGDSALYLCASSFGTGTKETQYFGPGTRLLVL.

This sequence joins TRBV29-1 and TRBJ2-3, with D uncertain. CDR3 size: 10 residues. With 4 bases removed from V and 2 bases from J, the gap between germline ends came to 1 base. The germline CDR1 and CDR2 sequences are SQVTM and ANQGSEA. The CDR3 DNA follows: TGCAGCGTTGCCACAGATACGCAGTATTTT. As protein: CSVATDTQYF.

V is TRBV10-3 and J is TRBJ1-3; the match to TRBD1 covers 7 bases. CDR1 is ENHRY and CDR2 is SYGVKD in the germline V gene. The CDR3 loop spans 14 amino acids. V gave up 3 bases and J gave up 4 bases; unmatched junction bases: 3. The CDR3 coding sequence is TGTGCCATCAGTGACTGGGGACAGGGAAACACCATATATTTT. Protein: CAISDWGQGNTIYF.

The J gene is TRBJ2-7, the V gene TRBV19, with D maybe TRBD1 (6 bases). V lost 5 bases and J lost 6, with 17 bases in between. The CDR3 length is 14 residues. The germline V gene has CDR1 LNHDA and CDR2 SQIVND (reference sequence). This CDR3 is CASSHNSGESEQYF. The DNA for the CDR3 is TGTGCCAGTAGTCATAATTCAGGGGAGAGCGAGCAGTACTTC.

The chain joins TRBV6-5 to TRBJ1-2; 7 positions agree with TRBD1. The CDR3 is made up of 16 amino acids. The V gene end was trimmed by 2 bases and the J gene end by 1 base; junction bases not matched to a gene: 7. Germline loops: CDR1 MNHEY, CDR2 SVGAGI. CDR3 sequence (DNA): TGTGCCAGCAGTTACGGACAGGAAAGTTTTAACTATGGCTACACCTTC. Its translation is CASSYGQESFNYGYTF.

The count of this clone is one. The chain employs TRBV5-1 and TRBJ1-4; 11 nucleotides align to TRBD1. Germline assignment: CDR1 SGHRS and CDR2 YFSETQ. This CDR3 region has 15 residues. J lost 7 bases, V lost 6 bases, and 8 bases had no gene match. The CDR3 protein is CASTGQGAPGEKLFF. The CDR3 DNA sequence: TGCGCCAGCACCGGACAGGGGGCGCCCGGTGAAAAACTGTTTTTT.

DNA for the CDR3: TGTGCCAGCAGCTCGGAAATCGGGGTAAACTATGGCTACACCTTC. Protein: CASSSEIGVNYGYTF. The chain uses TRBV5-5 and TRBJ1-2, with no clear D. Germline V CDR1 and CDR2: SGHKS, YYEKEE (reference sequence). The CDR3 runs 15 residues. V was clipped by 3 bases and J by 2 bases, with 14 bases between them.

The chain uses TRBV2 and TRBJ1-1; D is ambiguous. V was cut by 2 bases and J by 11 bases, with 12 bases left in between. The CDR3 contains 12 residues. Germline V CDR1 and CDR2: SNHLY, FYNNEI. The CDR3 loop reads CASSESRGLAFF. The CDR3 bases are TGTGCCAGCAGTGAAAGTCGAGGTCTTGCTTTCTTT.

V gene TRBV19 combines with J gene TRBJ1-1; TRBD1 matches 7 bases. Germline V gene sequence: CDR1 LNHDA, CDR2 SQIVND (reference sequence). The CDR3 sequence is 15 residues long. The V segment lost 5 bases and the J segment 4 bases; nucleotides outside the gene matches: 10. As DNA, the CDR3 is TGTGCCAGTAGTCCTACGGCAGGGGGTGGCACTGAAGCTTTCTTT. Its protein is CASSPTAGGGTEAFF.

This clone was seen more than once but under ten times. The chain uses TRBV5-1 and TRBJ1-2; 7 bases fit TRBD1. CDR3 length equals 13 residues. In germline, CDR1 is SGHRS, CDR2 YFSETQ. With 7 bases clipped from V and 6 bases from J, the junction kept 9 bases outside the gene matches. In DNA, the CDR3 is TGCGCCAGCGCAATGACAGGGTCGGATGGCTACACCTTC. It yields the protein CASAMTGSDGYTF.

This clone was picked up a small number of times. The chain links TRBV2 to TRBJ1-4; 7 bases are a match to TRBD1. V was pared by 7 bases and J by 5 bases, with 13 bases of the junction left unmatched. Germline-derived CDR1 and CDR2 are SNHLY and FYNNEI. This CDR3 comprises 16 residues. CDR3 sequence (DNA): TGTGCCAGCAACCCAGACAGGGCTCGGAAGAATGAAAAACTGTTTTTT. Protein product: CASNPDRARKNEKLFF.

The genes are TRBV10-3 and TRBJ2-1; D is unclear. Looked up from germline, CDR1 is ENHRY and CDR2 is SYGVKD. Trimming shortened V by 0 bases and J by 10 bases, and 13 bases separated the two germline ends. The CDR3 is 14 amino acids. The CDR3 spells CAISESPPPGEQFF. The DNA for the CDR3 is TGTGCCATCAGTGAGTCGCCCCCCCCCGGCGAGCAGTTCTTC.

V and J are TRBV5-1 and TRBJ1-1; D is possibly TRBD1 (6 bases). Germline V gene sequence: CDR1 SGHRS, CDR2 YFSETQ. The length of the CDR3 is 14 residues. V dropped 0 bases and J dropped 7 bases, with 13 bases sitting between them. The CDR3 region has the DNA TGCGCCAGCAGCTTGGTCCGGACAGAACTTGAAGCTTTCTTT. Its translation: CASSLVRTELEAFF.

The rearrangement joins TRBV4-2 to TRBJ2-3; the D gene is possibly TRBD2 (5 bases). Germline CDR1 LGHNA, CDR2 YNFKEQ. V was clipped by 2 bases and J by 4 bases, with 13 bases between them. There are 15 residues in the CDR3. In DNA, the CDR3 is TGTGCCAGCAGCCAACAACAGTCAGCGGCAGATACGCAGTATTTT. Translated: CASSQQQSAADTQYF.